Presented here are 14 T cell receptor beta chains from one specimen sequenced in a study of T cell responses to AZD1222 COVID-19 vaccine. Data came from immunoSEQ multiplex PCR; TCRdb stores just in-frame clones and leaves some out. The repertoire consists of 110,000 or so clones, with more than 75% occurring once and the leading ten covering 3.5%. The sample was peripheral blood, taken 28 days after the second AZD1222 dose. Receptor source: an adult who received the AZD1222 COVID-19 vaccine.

The CDR3: CASSLFIAGGLETQYF. CDR3 DNA sequence: TGTGCCAGCAGTCTCTTTATTGCGGGAGGGTTAGAGACCCAGTACTTC. The J gene is TRBJ2-5, the V gene TRBV7-2, with 9 bases identical to TRBD2. CDR3 size: 16 residues. The ends lost 6 bases at V and 4 bases at J; junction bases unmatched: 12. The germline V gene has CDR1 SGHTA and CDR2 FQGNSA.

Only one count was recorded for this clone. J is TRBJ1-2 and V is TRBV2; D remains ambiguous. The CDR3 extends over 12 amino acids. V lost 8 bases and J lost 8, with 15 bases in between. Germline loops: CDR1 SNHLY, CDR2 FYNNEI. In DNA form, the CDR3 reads TGTGCCAGCTTTCTAAACTCGAACGGCTACACCTTC. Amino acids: CASFLNSNGYTF.

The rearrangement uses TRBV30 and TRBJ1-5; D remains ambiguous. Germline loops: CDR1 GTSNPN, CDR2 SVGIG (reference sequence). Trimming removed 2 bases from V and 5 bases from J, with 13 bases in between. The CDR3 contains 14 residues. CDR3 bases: TGTGCCTGGAGTTTCACGGTAAAAGATCAGCCCCAGCATTTT. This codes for CAWSFTVKDQPQHF.

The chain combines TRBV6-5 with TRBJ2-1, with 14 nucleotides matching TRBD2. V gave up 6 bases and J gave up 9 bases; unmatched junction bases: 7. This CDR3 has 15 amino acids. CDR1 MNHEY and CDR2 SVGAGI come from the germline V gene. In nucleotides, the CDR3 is TGTGCCAGCAGCGGACTAGCGGGGGGCCAGAGTGAGCAGTTCTTC. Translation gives CASSGLAGGQSEQFF.

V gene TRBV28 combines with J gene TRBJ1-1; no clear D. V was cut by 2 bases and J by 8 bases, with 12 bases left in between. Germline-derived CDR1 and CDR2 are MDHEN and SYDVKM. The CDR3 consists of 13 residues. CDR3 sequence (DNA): TGTGCCAGCAGTTTAGAGTCAGGCAGAGAAGCTTTCTTT. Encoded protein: CASSLESGREAFF.

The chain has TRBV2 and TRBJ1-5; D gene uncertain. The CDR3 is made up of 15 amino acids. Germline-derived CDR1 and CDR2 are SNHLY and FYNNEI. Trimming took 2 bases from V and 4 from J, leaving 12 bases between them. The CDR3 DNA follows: TGTGCCAGCAGTGAACTAGCGAGGTTAAATCAGCCCCAGCATTTT. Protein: CASSELARLNQPQHF.

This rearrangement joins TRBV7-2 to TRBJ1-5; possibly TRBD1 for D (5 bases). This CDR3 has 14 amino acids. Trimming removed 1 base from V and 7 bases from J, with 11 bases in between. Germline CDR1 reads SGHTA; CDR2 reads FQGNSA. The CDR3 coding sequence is TGTGCCAGCAGCTTAGTTCAGGGAGGACAGCCCCAGCATTTT. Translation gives CASSLVQGGQPQHF.

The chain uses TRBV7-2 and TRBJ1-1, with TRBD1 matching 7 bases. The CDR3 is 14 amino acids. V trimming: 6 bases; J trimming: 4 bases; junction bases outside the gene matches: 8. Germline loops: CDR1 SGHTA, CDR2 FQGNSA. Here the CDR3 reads CASRIFSGGTEAFF. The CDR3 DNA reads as TGTGCCAGCAGGATCTTCTCAGGGGGCACTGAAGCTTTCTTT.

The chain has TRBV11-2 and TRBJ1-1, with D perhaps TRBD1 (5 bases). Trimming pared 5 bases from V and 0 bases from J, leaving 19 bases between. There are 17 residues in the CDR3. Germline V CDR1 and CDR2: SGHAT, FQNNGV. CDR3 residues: CASSLIPGPNMNTEAFF. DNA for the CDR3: TGTGCCAGCAGCCTGATACCGGGGCCTAACATGAACACTGAAGCTTTCTTT.

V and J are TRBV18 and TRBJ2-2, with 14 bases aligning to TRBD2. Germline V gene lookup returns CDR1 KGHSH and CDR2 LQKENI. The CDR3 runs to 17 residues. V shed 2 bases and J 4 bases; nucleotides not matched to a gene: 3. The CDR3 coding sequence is TGTGCCAGCTCACCAAAAGGACTAGCGGGAGGCACCGGGGAGCTGTTTTTT. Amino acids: CASSPKGLAGGTGELFF.

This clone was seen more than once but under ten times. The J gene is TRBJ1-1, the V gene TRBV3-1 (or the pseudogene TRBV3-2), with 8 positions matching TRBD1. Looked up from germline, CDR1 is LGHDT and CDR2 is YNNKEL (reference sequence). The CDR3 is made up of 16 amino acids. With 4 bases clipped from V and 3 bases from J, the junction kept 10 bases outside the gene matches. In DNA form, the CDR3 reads TGTGCCAGCAGCCCGTGGACAGGGCTGGCGGACACTGAAGCTTTCTTT. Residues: CASSPWTGLADTEAFF.

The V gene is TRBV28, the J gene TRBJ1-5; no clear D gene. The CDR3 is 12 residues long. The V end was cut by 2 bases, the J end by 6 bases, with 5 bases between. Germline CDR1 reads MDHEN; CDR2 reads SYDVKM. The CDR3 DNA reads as TGTGCCAGCAGTTTAGTGGTTCAGCCCCAGCATTTT. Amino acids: CASSLVVQPQHF.

The CDR3 DNA sequence: TGTGCCAGCAGTTCCTCGACCCCTTTGCTCACAGATACGCAGTATTTT. Amino acid sequence: CASSSSTPLLTDTQYF. The chain uses TRBV27 and TRBJ2-3; D call uncertain. The CDR3 covers 16 residues. CDR1 is MNHEY and CDR2 is SMNVEV in the germline V gene (reference sequence). V shed 4 bases and J shed 2 bases, with 16 bases lying between them.

The CDR3 DNA is TGTGCCAGCAGCTTATTGGCGGCGAATGGGGGGACTGAAGCTTTCTTT. Translating gives CASSLLAANGGTEAFF. The rearrangement links TRBV13 to TRBJ1-1; tentatively, D is TRBD1 (5 bases). Trimming stripped 2 bases from V and 5 bases from J, with 18 bases between. The CDR3 has 16 amino acids. Germline CDR1 and CDR2: PRHDT and FYEKMQ (reference sequence).